This T cell receptor beta chain was captured in a study of T cells in Graves' hyperthyroidism and ophthalmopathy. RNA transcripts provided the source from which TCR beta CDR3 regions were amplified. The study used the HTBI primer set for a first-round RT-PCR of the TCR CDR3. In TCRdb, the multiplex PCR reads were re-called with MiXCR into one record per CDR3 protein. The sample records over 300,000 distinct CDR3 sequences, about 15% being singletons. With 2 bases removed from V and 2 bases from J, the gap between germline ends came to 13 bases. Germline loops: CDR1 PRHDT, CDR2 FYEKMQ (reference sequence). CDR3 size: 15 residues.

Sequencing was done on a sample of blood. This receptor was identified in an older woman with Graves' hyperthyroidism. The rearrangement links TRBV13 to TRBJ2-7, with D tentatively TRBD2 (6 bases). CDR3 residues: CASSLFSRGTYEQYF. CDR3 nucleotide sequence: TGTGCCAGCAGCTTATTTTCGCGGGGTACCTACGAGCAGTACTTC.